This T cell receptor beta chain was sequenced in a study of blood T cell repertoires in COVID-19. Study-wide background: Italy, Spain and the United States were the sources of the convalescent and acute COVID-19 samples. PBMCs, B-cell-depleted T cells, or T cells were the source of the cDNA or gDNA that made up the material.

In the authors' methods: Nucleated cell number was recorded as an estimate derived from reference gene primer amplification. Data came from immunoSEQ multiplex PCR; TCRdb stores just in-frame clones and leaves some out. V, J and clone size reflect that table, while D and trimming were determined from the DNA. The sample shows about 60,000 clones, approximately 91% of them seen only once. Germline CDR1 is LNHDA and CDR2 is SQIVND (reference sequence). The V end was cut by 6 bases, the J end by 10 bases, with 10 bases between. The CDR3 extends over 12 amino acids. The chain has TRBV19 and TRBJ1-6; D uncertain. The sample was peripheral blood. This TCR derives from a woman in her sixties with active COVID-19. CDR3: CASSPNGSPLHF. DNA of the CDR3: TGTGCCAGTAGCCCCAACGGGTCACCCCTCCACTTT.